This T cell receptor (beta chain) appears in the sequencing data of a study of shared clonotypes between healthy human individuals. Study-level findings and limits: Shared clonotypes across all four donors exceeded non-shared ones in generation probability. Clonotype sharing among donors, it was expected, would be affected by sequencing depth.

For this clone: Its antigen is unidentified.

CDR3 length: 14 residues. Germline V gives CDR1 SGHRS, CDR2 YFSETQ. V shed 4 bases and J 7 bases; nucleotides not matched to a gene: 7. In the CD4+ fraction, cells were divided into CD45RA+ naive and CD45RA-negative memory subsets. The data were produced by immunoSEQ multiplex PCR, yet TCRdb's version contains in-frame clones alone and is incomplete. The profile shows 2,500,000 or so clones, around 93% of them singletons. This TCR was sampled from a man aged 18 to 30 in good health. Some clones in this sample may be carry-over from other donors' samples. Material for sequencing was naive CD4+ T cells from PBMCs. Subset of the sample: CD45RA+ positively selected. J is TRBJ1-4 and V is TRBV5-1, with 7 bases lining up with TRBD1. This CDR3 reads CASSIQGIGEKLFF. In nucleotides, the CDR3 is TGCGCCAGCAGCATACAGGGGATCGGTGAAAAACTGTTTTTT.